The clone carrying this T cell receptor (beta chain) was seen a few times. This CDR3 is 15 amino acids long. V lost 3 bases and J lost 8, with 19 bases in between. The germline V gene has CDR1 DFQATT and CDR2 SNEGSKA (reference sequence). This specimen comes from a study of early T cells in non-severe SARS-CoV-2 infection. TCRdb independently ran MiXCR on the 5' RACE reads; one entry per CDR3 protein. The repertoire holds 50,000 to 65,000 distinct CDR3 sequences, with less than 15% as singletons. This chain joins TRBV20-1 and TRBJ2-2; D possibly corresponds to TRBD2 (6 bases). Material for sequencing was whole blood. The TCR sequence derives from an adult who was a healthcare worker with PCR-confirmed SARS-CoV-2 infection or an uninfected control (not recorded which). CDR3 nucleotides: TGCAGTGCTAGTCAAGTCTCACGGCGGGAAGGGGAGCTGTTTTTT. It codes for CSASQVSRREGELFF.